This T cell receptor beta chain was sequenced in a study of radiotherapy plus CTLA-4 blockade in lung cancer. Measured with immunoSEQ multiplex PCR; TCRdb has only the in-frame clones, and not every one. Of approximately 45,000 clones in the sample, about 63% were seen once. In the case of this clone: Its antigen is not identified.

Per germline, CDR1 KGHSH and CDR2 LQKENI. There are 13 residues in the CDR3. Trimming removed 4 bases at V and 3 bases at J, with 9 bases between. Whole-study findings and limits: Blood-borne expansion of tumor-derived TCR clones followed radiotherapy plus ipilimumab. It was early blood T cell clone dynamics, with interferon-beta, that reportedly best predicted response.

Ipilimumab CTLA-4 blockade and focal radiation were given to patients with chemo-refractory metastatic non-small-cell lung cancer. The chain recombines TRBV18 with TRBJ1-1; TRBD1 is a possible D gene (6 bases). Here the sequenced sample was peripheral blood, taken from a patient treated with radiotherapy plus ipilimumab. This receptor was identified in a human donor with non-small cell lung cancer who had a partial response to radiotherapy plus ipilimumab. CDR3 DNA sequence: TGTGCCAGCTCACTGGGGGCGGACACTGAAGCTTTCTTT. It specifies CASSLGADTEAFF.